This T cell receptor beta chain was recovered during a study of graft-versus-host responses after intestinal transplantation. About the study: Induction using anti-thymocyte globulin, followed by tacrolimus and steroids for approximately three years, was given to all recipients. Findings of the study overall: An association linked early post-transplant HvG declines with peak circulating GvH clone levels. Allograft graft-versus-host to host-versus-graft clonal ratios ran high in patients with graft-donor T cell macrochimerism.

The germline V gene encodes CDR1 MNHEY and CDR2 SMNVEV (reference sequence). Between the trimmed V and J ends, which lost 5 bases and 6 bases, there was a span of 11 bases. This CDR3 contains 13 residues. Comment on this clone: Its matching antigen is unknown.

Method: immunoSEQ multiplex PCR; TCRdb's copy keeps in-frame clones and lacks some. Here the sample spans just under 90,000 clones, around 83% being singletons. V and J are TRBV27 and TRBJ1-5; a possible D gene is TRBD1 (6 bases). Sequences were derived from unstimulated CD8+ T cells sorted from spleen or lymph node cells, sampled before intestinal transplant. The TCR comes from a human donor who received an intestinal transplant. CDR3 residues: CASSLGGGQPQHF. The CDR3 nucleotides are TGTGCCAGCAGTCTAGGGGGGGGTCAGCCCCAGCATTTT.